The 29 T cell receptor beta chains reported below all come from one sample, sequenced in a study of CXCR3-negative and CXCR3-positive naive CD8 T cells. Notes on the study in general: Naive cells with CXCR3 showed TRB CDR3s that were more hydrophobic than those in CXCR3-negative naive cells.

The method, 5' RACE with UMI labels, was used to prepare the TRB cDNA libraries. TCRdb re-called the 5' RACE reads and gives one entry per CDR3 protein, without DNA. The table lists around 110,000 distinct CDR3 sequences. These receptors lack a known antigen. Sequencing was done on a sample of naive CXCR3+ CD8+ T cells from blood. The subset was: CD45RO-CCR7+CD27+CD95- naive CD8+ T cells expressing CXCR3 (TNR3+). All receptors derive from a human donor in good health. Some clones in this sample may be carry-over from other donors' samples.

The genes are TRBV30 and TRBJ1-6. CDR3 size: 12 residues. CDR1 is GTSNPN and CDR2 is SVGIG in the germline V gene (reference sequence). This CDR3 is CASADLLSPLHF.

The gene calls are TRBV2 and TRBJ2-7; TCRdb returns TRBD2, unconfirmable since there is no DNA. CDR3 length: 16 amino acids. The germline V gene has CDR1 SNHLY and CDR2 FYNNEI. The CDR3 reads CASSWTWDYGSYEQYF.

The genes are TRBV11-3 and TRBJ2-1; TCRdb lists TRBD2, though no DNA is available to test this call. Germline values: CDR1 SGHNT, CDR2 YENEEA. This CDR3 contains 13 residues. The CDR3 is CASSWAGGNEQFF.

The chain links TRBV2 to TRBJ1-5; no DNA is available, so the TRBD1 call from TCRdb remains unchecked. Germline V lookup: CDR1 SNHLY, CDR2 FYNNEI. The CDR3 runs to 15 residues. Here the CDR3 reads CASSQGLGSNQRQHF.

The rearrangement links TRBV27 to TRBJ1-1; as DNA is missing, the TRBD1 call by TCRdb cannot be tested. CDR1 MNHEY and CDR2 SMNVEV come from the germline V gene (reference sequence). The CDR3 runs to 18 residues. The CDR3 loop reads CASELRGGTGLVGAEAFF.

The V gene is TRBV7-8, the J gene TRBJ2-1. Germline lookup yields CDR1 SGHVS and CDR2 FQNEAQ. The length of the CDR3 is 13 residues. The CDR3: CASSFTKWNEQFF.

The chain links TRBV15 to TRBJ2-4. The germline V gene has CDR1 LNHNV and CDR2 YYDKDF (reference sequence). This CDR3 comprises 16 residues. CDR3: CATSRDRGVAKNIQYF.

CDR3 amino acids: CASSDPRGVGAFF. The J gene is TRBJ1-1, the V gene TRBV25-1; the TRBD1 assignment by TCRdb is unverifiable without DNA. Germline V CDR1 and CDR2: MGHDK, SYGVNS. The length of the CDR3 is 13 residues. The whole variable domain, filled in from reference TRBV25-1 and TRBJ1-1, reads EADIYQTPRYLVIGTGKKITLECSQTMGHDKMYWYQQDPGMELHLIHYSYGVNSTEKGDLSSESTVSRIRTEHFPLTLESARPSHTSQYLCASSDPRGVGAFFGQGTRLTVV.

CDR3 amino acids: CSVEVGQGLRNTIYF. The rearrangement joins TRBV29-1 to TRBJ1-3. The CDR3 contains 15 residues. Germline loops: CDR1 SQVTM, CDR2 ANQGSEA.

This chain's CDR3 is CAISAGRDRAYEQYF. The V call is TRBV10-3, the J call TRBJ2-7; TCRdb gives TRBD1 as the D gene, but with no DNA this cannot be confirmed. There are 15 residues in the CDR3. Germline CDR1 is ENHRY and CDR2 is SYGVKD.

The rearrangement links TRBV11-2 to TRBJ2-7; TCRdb calls TRBD2, which cannot be checked without DNA. CDR3 size: 14 residues. Germline CDR1 is SGHAT and CDR2 is FQNNGV. The CDR3: CASSLIAGVYEQYF.

The V gene is TRBV2, the J gene TRBJ2-1; TCRdb outputs TRBD1, but without DNA this stays unchecked. The CDR3 is 15 residues long. From germline, CDR1 is SNHLY and CDR2 FYNNEI. The CDR3 is CASSAPGTTYNEQFF.

This chain uses TRBV7-9 with TRBJ2-7. Germline V gene sequence: CDR1 SEHNR, CDR2 FQNEAQ (reference sequence). The CDR3 length is 14 residues. The CDR3 sequence is CASSFGRSSYEQYF.

V and J are TRBV29-1 and TRBJ2-4; TCRdb's D call of TRBD1 is untestable without DNA. This CDR3 region has 17 residues. Germline V gene sequence: CDR1 SQVTM, CDR2 ANQGSEA. The CDR3: CSVEEAQSPVAKNIQYF.

The V gene is TRBV7-2, the J gene TRBJ1-2. The CDR3 is made up of 13 amino acids. Germline V gives CDR1 SGHTA, CDR2 FQGNSA. CDR3 residues: CASSSGPEGGYTF.

The genes are TRBV14 and TRBJ2-7; the D call of TRBD1 rests on TCRdb alone, since no DNA is present to check it. CDR3 size: 12 residues. Germline CDR1 reads SGHDN; CDR2 reads FVKESK. This CDR3 reads CASVGTDYEQYF.

The chain carries TRBV6-5 and TRBJ1-1; TCRdb gives TRBD1 as the D gene, but with no DNA this cannot be confirmed. CDR1 MNHEY and CDR2 SVGAGI come from the germline V gene. The CDR3 covers 12 residues. The CDR3 sequence is CASSYPTGEAFF.

This rearrangement joins TRBV4-3 to TRBJ2-2; TCRdb's D gene call, TRBD1, goes unchecked for lack of DNA. The length of the CDR3 is 15 residues. The germline gives CDR1 LGHNA, CDR2 YSLEER. The CDR3 protein is CASSHVQGRTGELFF.

The rearrangement uses TRBV7-2 and TRBJ2-1; TCRdb reports TRBD1, a call that lacks DNA to check it against. This CDR3 has 15 amino acids. Per the germline V gene, CDR1 is SGHTA and CDR2 is FQGNSA. CDR3 in amino acids: CASSLGGGFYNEQFF.

The rearrangement joins TRBV5-6 to TRBJ1-1. The germline gives CDR1 SGHDT, CDR2 YYEEEE. The CDR3 totals 12 residues. CDR3 residues: CASSGLNTEAFF.

The J gene is TRBJ1-1, the V gene TRBV12-3 or TRBV12-4. The CDR3 covers 16 residues. Here the CDR3 reads CASSLGVRLLNTEAFF.

V gene TRBV7-2 combines with J gene TRBJ2-5; TCRdb outputs TRBD1, but without DNA this stays unchecked. Per germline, CDR1 SGHTA and CDR2 FQGNSA. The CDR3 spans 16 residues. This CDR3 reads CASSLGGQDNQETQYF.

This sequence joins TRBV2 and TRBJ2-3. This CDR3 has 14 amino acids. Germline CDR1 and CDR2: SNHLY and FYNNEI. The CDR3 loop reads CASRVAGFTDTQYF.

This sequence joins TRBV24-1 and TRBJ2-3; TCRdb's D gene call, TRBD1, goes unchecked for lack of DNA. CDR3 length: 19 amino acids. Germline V gene sequence: CDR1 KGHDR, CDR2 SFDVKD. The CDR3 loop is CATSDSDPGQGARTDTQYF.

The chain uses TRBV6-2 or TRBV6-3 and TRBJ2-5; TCRdb outputs TRBD1, but without DNA this stays unchecked. Germline CDR1 and CDR2: MNHEY and SVGEGT. The CDR3 totals 17 residues. The CDR3 is CASSYSERTGYGETQYF.

The chain employs TRBV6-2 or TRBV6-3 and TRBJ2-3; the TCRdb call, TRBD2, lacks DNA for checking. The CDR3 is made up of 15 amino acids. The germline V gene encodes CDR1 MNHEY and CDR2 SVGEGT. This chain's CDR3 is CASHRRDSSTDTQYF.

V usage is TRBV6-7 and J usage is TRBJ2-1; TCRdb's D gene call, TRBD2, goes unchecked for lack of DNA. TRBV6-7 qualifies as an ORF whose function is uncertain. The CDR3 extends over 15 amino acids. The CDR3: CASSFRQGRDNEQFF.

This chain uses TRBV7-2 with TRBJ2-7. CDR1 and CDR2 from the germline V gene are SGHTA and FQGNSA. CDR3 length equals 17 residues. The CDR3 here is CASSAYLISGGYYEQYF.

This chain uses TRBV5-5 with TRBJ2-7. This CDR3 spans 13 amino acids. Germline CDR1 is SGHKS and CDR2 is YYEKEE (reference sequence). The CDR3 protein is CASSWGLGYEQYF.